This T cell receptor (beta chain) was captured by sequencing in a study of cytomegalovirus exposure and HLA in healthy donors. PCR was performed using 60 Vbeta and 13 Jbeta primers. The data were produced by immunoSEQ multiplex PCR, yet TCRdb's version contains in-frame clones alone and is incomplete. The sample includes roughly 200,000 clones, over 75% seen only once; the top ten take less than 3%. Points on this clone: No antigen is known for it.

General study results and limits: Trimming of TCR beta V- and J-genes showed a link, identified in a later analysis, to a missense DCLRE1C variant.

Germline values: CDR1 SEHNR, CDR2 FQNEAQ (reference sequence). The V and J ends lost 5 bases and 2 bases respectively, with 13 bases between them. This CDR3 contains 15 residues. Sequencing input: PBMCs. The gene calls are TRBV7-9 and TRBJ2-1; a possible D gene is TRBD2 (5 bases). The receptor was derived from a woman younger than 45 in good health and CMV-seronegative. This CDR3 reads CASSTRGGTYNEQFF. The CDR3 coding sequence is TGTGCCAGCAGCACGCGTGGAGGCACCTACAATGAGCAGTTCTTC.